This entry is about one TCR beta chain. Its antigen is as yet unknown. This entry belongs to a study of cytomegalovirus exposure and HLA in healthy donors. Study-wide findings and caveats: The study carried out a later analysis of TCR beta sequences. It associated some 18,000 of them with specific HLA alleles at a false discovery rate of 0.05.

The CDR3 length is 14 residues. V shed 5 bases and J shed 6 bases, with 17 bases lying between them. Germline CDR1 SGDLS, CDR2 YYNGEE. The PCR employed 60 Vbeta primers together with 13 Jbeta primers. The table came from immunoSEQ multiplex PCR; TCRdb's copy has only in-frame clones and leaves some out. The table has 180,000 or so clones, 77% seen once. The sequence derives from a woman aged 60 to 75 in good health and CMV-seropositive. Sequencing input: PBMCs. The rearrangement joins TRBV9 to TRBJ1-1; possibly TRBD1 for D (6 bases). The CDR3 loop is CASRPQGTAAEAFF. Here the CDR3 DNA reads TGTGCCAGCAGACCTCAGGGGACCGCTGCTGAAGCTTTCTTT.